This entry lists 21 T cell receptor beta chains sequenced from one sample in a study of shared clonotypes between healthy human individuals. TCRdb's copy holds only in-frame clones and misses some; the assay was immunoSEQ multiplex PCR. The sample contains 170,000 or so clones, 65% to 70% of which appear only once. The sequenced sample consisted of memory CD4+ T cells sorted from blood. As to subset: CD45RA-negative fraction. The receptors derive from a man younger than 40 in good health.

As DNA, the CDR3 is TGTGCCAGCAGCCCAGGTCCGGCGAGTACGCAGTATTTT. This translates into CASSPGPASTQYF. V gene TRBV7-7 combines with J gene TRBJ2-3, with no clear D. The CDR3 contains 13 residues. The germline CDR1 and CDR2 sequences are SSHAT and FNYEAQ (reference sequence). V dropped 5 bases and J dropped 8 bases, with 14 bases sitting between them.

This clone was observed a handful of times. The chain has TRBV5-4 and TRBJ1-4, with TRBD1 matching over 9 bases. The germline V gene encodes CDR1 SGHNT and CDR2 YYREEE (reference sequence). V lost 4 bases and J lost 5; bases outside the gene matches: 12. The length of the CDR3 is 17 residues. In DNA, the CDR3 is TGTGCCAGCAGCCCTCTCCCCGGGACAGGGAAGAATGAAAAACTGTTTTTT. Translating gives CASSPLPGTGKNEKLFF. Complete variable domain (other parts from reference TRBV5-4 and TRBJ1-4): ETGVTQSPTHLIKTRGQQVTLRCSSQSGHNTVSWYQQALGQGPQFIFQYYREEENGRGNFPPRFSGLQFPNYSSELNVNALELDDSALYLCASSPLPGTGKNEKLFFGSGTQLSVL.

This clone was detected only once. This chain joins TRBV5-1 and TRBJ2-2, with D perhaps TRBD1 or TRBD2 (5 bases each). Germline-derived CDR1 and CDR2 are SGHRS and YFSETQ. The V gene lost 9 bases and the J gene lost 6 bases, with 21 bases spanning the gap. CDR3 length: 15 amino acids. CDR3 bases: TGCGCCACCGGGATACAGGCCGGTACCTCCGGGGAGCTGTTTTTT. Translating it yields CATGIQAGTSGELFF.

CDR3 loop: CAISEDPGHIIGQYF. CDR3 coding DNA: TGTGCCATCAGTGAAGATCCGGGACACATTATAGGGCAGTACTTC. The chain is built from TRBV10-3 and TRBJ2-7, with a weak D call TRBD1 (6 bases). Germline-derived CDR1 and CDR2 are ENHRY and SYGVKD. V lost 3 bases to trimming and J lost 9 bases, with 21 bases between them. The CDR3 runs 15 residues.

The chain combines TRBV4-3 with TRBJ1-2; TRBD1 matches 9 bases. J lost 4 bases, V lost 3 bases, and 9 bases had no gene match. This CDR3 is 16 amino acids long. From germline, CDR1 is LGHNA and CDR2 YSLEER. This CDR3 is CASSQVDRGDLYGYTF. CDR3 nucleotides: TGCGCCAGCAGCCAGGTGGACAGGGGCGACCTCTATGGCTACACCTTC.

The chain couples TRBV5-1 to TRBJ2-3; D is perhaps TRBD1 or TRBD2 (6 bases each). Germline V gene data show CDR1 as SGHRS and CDR2 as YFSETQ. This CDR3 contains 15 residues. Trimming took off 6 bases at V and 2 bases at J, with 16 bases between the two ends. The CDR3 DNA reads as TGCGCCAGCACCGTTGACGGGGGCTCCACAGATACGCAGTATTTT. It specifies CASTVDGGSTDTQYF.

The chain has TRBV5-1 and TRBJ2-7, with 7 bases lining up with TRBD1. The CDR3 contains 13 residues. Trimming removed 4 bases from V and 5 bases from J; junction bases left unmatched: 6. In germline, CDR1 is SGHRS, CDR2 YFSETQ. The CDR3 nucleotides read TGCGCCAGCAGCCGTAGAACAGGGGACGAGCAGTACTTC. Translated, it gives CASSRRTGDEQYF. The whole variable domain, filled in from reference TRBV5-1 and TRBJ2-7, reads KAGVTQTPRYLIKTRGQQVTLSCSPISGHRSVSWYQQTPGQGLQFLFEYFSETQRNKGNFPGRFSGRQFSNSRSEMNVSTLELGDSALYLCASSRRTGDEQYFGPGTRLTVT.

This clone was detected many times. The CDR3 protein is CASNSVRGYNEQFF. CDR3 in DNA: TGTGCCAGCAACAGCGTTCGTGGTTACAATGAGCAGTTCTTC. The J gene is TRBJ2-1, the V gene TRBV11-2; unclear D gene. Germline CDR1 and CDR2: SGHAT and FQNNGV. This CDR3 is built from 14 residues. Trimming left V 7 bases short and J 4 bases short, with 14 bases between.

The V call is TRBV14, the J call TRBJ2-3; no firm D call. Germline V CDR1 and CDR2: SGHDN, FVKESK. The ends were cut back, 6 bases at V and 4 bases at J, with 14 bases in the middle. The CDR3 spans 14 residues. Here the CDR3 DNA reads TGTGCCAGCAGGGGCTCCGTCACCGCAGATACGCAGTATTTT. This sequence encodes CASRGSVTADTQYF. The whole variable domain, remainder taken from reference TRBV14 and TRBJ2-3, is EAGVTQFPSHSVIEKGQTVTLRCDPISGHDNLYWYRRVMGKEIKFLLHFVKESKQDESGMPNNRFLAERTGGTYSTLKVQPAELEDSGVYFCASRGSVTADTQYFGPGTRLTVL.

V gene TRBV9 combines with J gene TRBJ1-2; no clear D. The ends were cut back, 0 bases at V and 4 bases at J, with 7 bases in the middle. The CDR3 loop spans 13 amino acids. Germline V CDR1 and CDR2: SGDLS, YYNGEE. CDR3 residues: CASSVGGGYGYTF. The CDR3 nucleotides are TGTGCCAGCAGCGTAGGAGGTGGCTATGGCTACACCTTC.

This chain joins TRBV6-4 and TRBJ2-1; maybe TRBD1 (6 bases). Trimming left V 0 bases short and J 3 bases short, with 12 bases between. The CDR3 sequence is 16 residues long. Germline loops: CDR1 MRHNA, CDR2 SNTAGT. This CDR3 reads CASSDSGRGGYNEQFF. CDR3 nucleotide sequence: TGTGCCAGCAGTGACTCTGGGAGAGGGGGCTACAATGAGCAGTTCTTC.

The chain uses TRBV11-2 and TRBJ2-5, with 7 bases identical to TRBD1. The CDR3 loop spans 14 amino acids. The J segment lost 4 bases and the V segment lost 1 base, leaving 3 bases of the junction unmatched. Looked up from germline, CDR1 is SGHAT and CDR2 is FQNNGV. In DNA form, the CDR3 reads TGTGCCAGCAGCTTAGGACAGGGAATAGAGACCCAGTACTTC. Amino acid sequence: CASSLGQGIETQYF.

This clone was observed a single time. The chain joins TRBV5-4 to TRBJ1-2; D not resolved. This CDR3 spans 14 amino acids. Germline CDR1 SGHNT, CDR2 YYREEE (reference sequence). With 4 bases removed from V and 2 bases from J, the gap between germline ends came to 12 bases. CDR3 residues: CASSLMGSNYGYTF. CDR3 bases: TGTGCCAGCAGCCTTATGGGTTCCAACTATGGCTACACCTTC.

This chain joins TRBV5-1 and TRBJ2-3; D is ambiguous. The CDR3 runs to 12 residues. V lost 4 bases, J lost 0 bases, and 3 bases lay in between. CDR1 and CDR2 from the germline V gene are SGHRS and YFSETQ. This chain's CDR3 is CASSVSTDTQYF. The CDR3 nucleotides read TGCGCCAGCAGCGTTAGCACAGATACGCAGTATTTT.

This clone was seen more than once but under ten times. J is TRBJ2-3 and V is TRBV7-3, with 10 bases fitting TRBD2. In germline, CDR1 is SGHTA, CDR2 FQGTGA. The V gene end was trimmed by 5 bases and the J gene end by 1 base; junction bases not matched to a gene: 9. CDR3 length equals 17 residues. In DNA form, the CDR3 reads TGTGCCAGCAGCGTCGAACCCCTAGCGGGAGGCACAGATACGCAGTATTTT. It translates to CASSVEPLAGGTDTQYF.

The chain combines TRBV28 with TRBJ1-2; D uncertain. The CDR3 runs to 13 residues. V lost 6 bases and J 8 bases, leaving 16 bases between the germline ends. The germline V gene has CDR1 MDHEN and CDR2 SYDVKM. CDR3 protein: CASSGSTMLGYTF. For the CDR3, the DNA is TGTGCCAGCAGCGGATCGACAATGCTGGGCTACACCTTC.

This sequence joins TRBV29-1 and TRBJ2-1; TRBD1 aligns across 12 bases. Germline loops: CDR1 SQVTM, CDR2 ANQGSEA. This CDR3 has 13 residues. V lost 6 bases and J lost 9; bases outside the gene matches: 6. In DNA form, the CDR3 reads TGCAGCGTGCTGGGACAGGGGGCAGGTGAGCAGTTCTTC. Protein sequence: CSVLGQGAGEQFF.

The gene calls are TRBV28 and TRBJ2-3; D may be TRBD2 (5 bases). Trimming took off 4 bases at V and 3 bases at J, with 20 bases between the two ends. CDR1 MDHEN and CDR2 SYDVKM come from the germline V gene. The CDR3 has 17 amino acids. CDR3 in DNA: TGTGCCAGCAGTTCGACTCGGACCTTTGGGAGAACAGATACGCAGTATTTT. Encoded protein: CASSSTRTFGRTDTQYF.

The chain has TRBV29-1 and TRBJ2-7; 12 bases are a match to TRBD2. Trimming took 4 bases from V and 4 from J; bases not matched to a gene: 5. CDR3 length: 14 amino acids. Looked up from germline, CDR1 is SQVTM and CDR2 is ANQGSEA. The CDR3 spells CSVARGTSGYEQYF. CDR3 nucleotide sequence: TGCAGCGTTGCAAGGGGGACTAGCGGGTACGAGCAGTACTTC.

The chain joins TRBV9 to TRBJ2-3, with D hard to call. The CDR3 runs to 17 residues. Trimming pared 4 bases from V and 2 bases from J, leaving 20 bases between. Looked up from germline, CDR1 is SGDLS and CDR2 is YYNGEE. The CDR3 nucleotides are TGTGCCAGCAGCAACCGGCCTCCGGGCGGCGACACAGATACGCAGTATTTT. Translation gives CASSNRPPGGDTDTQYF.

This clone was seen a handful of times. This specimen includes other DNA sequences encoding the same CDR3. This chain joins TRBV18 and TRBJ2-7; D remains ambiguous. The germline V gene has CDR1 KGHSH and CDR2 LQKENI. This CDR3 comprises 13 residues. The V end was cut by 3 bases, the J end by 3 bases, with 9 bases between. The DNA for the CDR3 is TGTGCCAGCTCACCGGCAGCAGACTACGAGCAGTACTTC. Protein product: CASSPAADYEQYF.